The clone carrying this TCR beta chain has more than one count but fewer than ten. Its cognate antigen is unknown. The CDR3 consists of 13 residues. The germline V gene encodes CDR1 MNHEY and CDR2 SVGAGI. The sample comes from a study of blood T cells in healthy people across ages. Drawn from each donor were ten milliliters of peripheral blood. Next came a second PCR, run for about 6 to 12 cycles, which used a sample-barcoded 5' primer along with a J-beta primer mix. Each cDNA molecule carried a tag from a template-switch adaptor that contained 12 random nucleotides. TCRdb analysed the 5' RACE reads with MiXCR anew, one entry per CDR3 protein. This table has over 950,000 distinct CDR3 sequences, 35% to 45% appearing once. Overall study findings and caveats: Measured against age, TCR beta diversity per million T cells decreased in a roughly linear manner. A strong correlation was seen between TCR beta diversity and naive T cell percentage.

This clonotype originated in a man younger than 35 in good health. The specimen was blood. The rearrangement joins TRBV6-5 to TRBJ2-7; D remains ambiguous. TRBJ2-5 explains the end of the DNA better; the J call may be wrong. The CDR3 protein is CASSYLNGETQYF. The DNA of the CDR3 is TGTGCCAGCAGTTACCTTAACGGGGAGACCCAGTACTTC.